This section outlines one T cell receptor (beta chain) sequence together with its context. This specimen comes from a study of blood T cell repertoires in COVID-19. Study context: Both acute and convalescent COVID-19 samples were obtained from the United States, Italy and Spain. From T cells, B-cell-depleted T cells, or PBMCs came the material, which was cDNA or gDNA.

Trimming removed 3 bases from V and 4 bases from J; junction bases left unmatched: 7. The length of the CDR3 is 15 residues. The germline V gene has CDR1 LNHDA and CDR2 SQIVND (reference sequence). Per the original data handling: Researchers report that nucleated cell counts were estimated from reference gene primer amplification. Repertoires were generated with immunoSEQ multiplex PCR, while TCRdb's copy carries only in-frame clones and drops some. The D gene and trimming were derived from the DNA, and the V and J assignments and clone size from that table. The repertoire holds 90,000 to 120,000 clones, with just over 90% as singletons.

Sequencing used peripheral blood. The sequence was obtained from a man in his fifties or sixties with acute or convalescent COVID-19. The gene calls are TRBV19 and TRBJ2-7, with 9 bases lining up with TRBD1. The CDR3 DNA reads as TGTGCCAGTAGTATTTCGGGACAGGGCCGATACGAGCAGTACTTC. It codes for CASSISGQGRYEQYF.